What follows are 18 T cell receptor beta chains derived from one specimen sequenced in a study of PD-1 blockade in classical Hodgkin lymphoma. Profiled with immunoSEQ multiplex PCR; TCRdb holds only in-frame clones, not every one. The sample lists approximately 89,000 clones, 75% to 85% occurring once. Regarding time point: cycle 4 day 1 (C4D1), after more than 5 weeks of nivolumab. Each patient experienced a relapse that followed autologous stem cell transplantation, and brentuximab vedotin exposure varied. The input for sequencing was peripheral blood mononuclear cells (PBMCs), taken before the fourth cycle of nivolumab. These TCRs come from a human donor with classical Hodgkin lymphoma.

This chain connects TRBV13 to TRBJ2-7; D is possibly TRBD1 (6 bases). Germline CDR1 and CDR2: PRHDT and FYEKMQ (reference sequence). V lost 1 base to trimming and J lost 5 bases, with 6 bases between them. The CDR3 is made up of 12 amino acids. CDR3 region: CASSLAGDEQYF. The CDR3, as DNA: TGTGCCAGCAGCTTAGCAGGGGACGAGCAGTACTTC.

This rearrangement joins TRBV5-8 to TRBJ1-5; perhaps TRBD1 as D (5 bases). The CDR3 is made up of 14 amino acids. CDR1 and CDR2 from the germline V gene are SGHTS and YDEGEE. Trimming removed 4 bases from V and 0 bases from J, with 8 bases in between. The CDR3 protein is CASSPGLSNQPQHF. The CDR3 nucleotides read TGTGCCAGCAGCCCGGGACTTAGCAATCAGCCCCAGCATTTT.

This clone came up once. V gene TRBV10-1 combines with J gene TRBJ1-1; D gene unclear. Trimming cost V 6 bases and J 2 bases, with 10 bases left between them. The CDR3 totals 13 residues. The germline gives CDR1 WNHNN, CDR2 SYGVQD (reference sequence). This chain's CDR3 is CASSPGSNTEAFF. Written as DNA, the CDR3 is TGCGCCAGCAGCCCCGGGAGCAACACTGAAGCTTTCTTT.

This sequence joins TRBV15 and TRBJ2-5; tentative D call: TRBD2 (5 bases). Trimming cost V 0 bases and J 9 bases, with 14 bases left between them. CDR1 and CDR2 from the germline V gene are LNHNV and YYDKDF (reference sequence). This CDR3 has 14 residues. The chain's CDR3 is CATSRELRGRAQYF. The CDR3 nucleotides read TGTGCCACCAGCAGAGAACTAAGAGGGCGGGCCCAGTACTTC.

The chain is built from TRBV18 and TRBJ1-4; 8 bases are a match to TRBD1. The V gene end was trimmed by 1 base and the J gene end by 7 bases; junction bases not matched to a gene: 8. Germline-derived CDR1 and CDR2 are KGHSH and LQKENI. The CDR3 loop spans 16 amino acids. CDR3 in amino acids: CASSPLQSGGVEKLFF. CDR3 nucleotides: TGTGCCAGCTCACCACTTCAGTCAGGGGGCGTTGAAAAACTGTTTTTT.

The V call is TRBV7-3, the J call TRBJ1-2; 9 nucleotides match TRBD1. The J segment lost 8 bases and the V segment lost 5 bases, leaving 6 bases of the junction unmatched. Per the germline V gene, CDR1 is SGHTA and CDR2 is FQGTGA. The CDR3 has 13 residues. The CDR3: CASSPRQGDGYTF. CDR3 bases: TGTGCCAGCAGCCCCCGACAGGGGGACGGCTACACCTTC.

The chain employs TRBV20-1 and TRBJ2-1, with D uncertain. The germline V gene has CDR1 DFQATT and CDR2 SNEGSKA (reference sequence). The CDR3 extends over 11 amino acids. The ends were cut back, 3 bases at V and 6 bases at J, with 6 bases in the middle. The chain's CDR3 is CSASRSNEQFF. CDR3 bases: TGCAGTGCTAGTCGCTCCAATGAGCAGTTCTTC.

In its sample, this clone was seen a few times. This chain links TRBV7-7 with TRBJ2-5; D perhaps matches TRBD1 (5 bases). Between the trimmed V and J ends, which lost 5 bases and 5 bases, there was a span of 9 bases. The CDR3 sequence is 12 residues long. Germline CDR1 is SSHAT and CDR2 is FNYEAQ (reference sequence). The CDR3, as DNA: TGTGCCAGCAGCGCAGGGTGGGAGACCCAGTACTTC. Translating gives CASSAGWETQYF.

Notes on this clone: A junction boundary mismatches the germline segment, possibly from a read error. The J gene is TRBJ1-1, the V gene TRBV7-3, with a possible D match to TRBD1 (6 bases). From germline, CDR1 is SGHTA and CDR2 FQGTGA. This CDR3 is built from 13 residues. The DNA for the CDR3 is TGTGCCAGCAGCTTAAACAGTGGGGGGCAGGACTTCTTC. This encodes CASSLNSGGQDFF.

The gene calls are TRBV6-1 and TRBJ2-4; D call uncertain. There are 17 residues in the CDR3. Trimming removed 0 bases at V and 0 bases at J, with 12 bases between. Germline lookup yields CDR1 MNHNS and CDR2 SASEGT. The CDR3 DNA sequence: TGTGCCAGCAGTGAAGCGCTGGGCTCCCTAGCCAAAAACATTCAGTACTTC. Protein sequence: CASSEALGSLAKNIQYF.

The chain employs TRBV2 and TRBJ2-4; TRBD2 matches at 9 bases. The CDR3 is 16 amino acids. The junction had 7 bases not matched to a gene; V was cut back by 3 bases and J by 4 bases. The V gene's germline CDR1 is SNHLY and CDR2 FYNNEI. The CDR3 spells CASSDGGRVGKNIQYF. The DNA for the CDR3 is TGTGCCAGCAGTGACGGCGGGAGGGTAGGGAAAAACATTCAGTACTTC.

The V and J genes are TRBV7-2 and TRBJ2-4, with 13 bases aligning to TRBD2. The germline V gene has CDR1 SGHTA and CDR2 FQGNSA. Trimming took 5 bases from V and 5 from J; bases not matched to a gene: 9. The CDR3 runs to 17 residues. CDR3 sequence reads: CASSPRLAGGSQNIQYF. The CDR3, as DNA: TGTGCCAGCAGCCCCCGACTAGCGGGAGGTAGCCAAAACATTCAGTACTTC.

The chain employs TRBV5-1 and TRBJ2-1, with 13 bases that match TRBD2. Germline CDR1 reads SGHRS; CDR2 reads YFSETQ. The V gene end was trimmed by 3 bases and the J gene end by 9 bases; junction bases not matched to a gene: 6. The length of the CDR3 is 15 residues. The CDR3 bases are TGCGCCAGCAGCTCAAGGACTAGCGGGAGATCTGAGCAGTTCTTC. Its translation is CASSSRTSGRSEQFF.

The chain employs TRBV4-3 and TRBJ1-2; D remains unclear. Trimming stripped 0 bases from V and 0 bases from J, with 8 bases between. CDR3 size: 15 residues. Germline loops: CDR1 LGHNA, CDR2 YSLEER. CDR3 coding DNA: TGCGCCAGCAGCCAAGACCATGCGACTAACTATGGCTACACCTTC. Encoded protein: CASSQDHATNYGYTF.

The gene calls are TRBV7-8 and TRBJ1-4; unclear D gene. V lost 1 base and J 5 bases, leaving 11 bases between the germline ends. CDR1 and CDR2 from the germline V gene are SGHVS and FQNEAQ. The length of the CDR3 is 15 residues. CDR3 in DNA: TGTGCCAGCAGCTTAGATGTCAGATTAAATGAAAAACTGTTTTTT. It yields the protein CASSLDVRLNEKLFF.

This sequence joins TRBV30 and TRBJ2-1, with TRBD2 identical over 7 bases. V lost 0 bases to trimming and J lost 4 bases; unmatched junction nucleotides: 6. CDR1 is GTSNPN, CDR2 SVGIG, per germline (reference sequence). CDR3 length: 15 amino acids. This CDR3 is CAWSVGLAVYNEQFF. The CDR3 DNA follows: TGTGCCTGGAGTGTAGGGCTAGCGGTGTACAATGAGCAGTTCTTC. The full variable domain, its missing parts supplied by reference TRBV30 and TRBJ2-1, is SQTIHQWPATLVQPVGSPLSLECTVEGTSNPNLYWYRQAAGRGLQLLFYSVGIGQISSEVPQNLSASRPQDRQFILSSKKLLLSDSGFYLCAWSVGLAVYNEQFFGPGTRLTVL.

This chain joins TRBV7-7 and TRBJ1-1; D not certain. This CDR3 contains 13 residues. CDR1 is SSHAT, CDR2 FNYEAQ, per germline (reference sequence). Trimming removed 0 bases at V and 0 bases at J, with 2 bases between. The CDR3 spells CASSLALNTEAFF. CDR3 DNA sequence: TGTGCCAGCAGCTTAGCACTGAACACTGAAGCTTTCTTT.

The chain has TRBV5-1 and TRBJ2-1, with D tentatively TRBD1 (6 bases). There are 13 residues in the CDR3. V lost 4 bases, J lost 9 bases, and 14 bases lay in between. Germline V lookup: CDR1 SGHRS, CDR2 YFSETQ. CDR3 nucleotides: TGCGCCAGCAGCGCCACACAGGGAAGTGAGCAGTTCTTC. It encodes CASSATQGSEQFF.